This TCR beta chain was captured in a study of shared clonotypes between healthy human individuals. Using immunoSEQ multiplex PCR, the repertoire was profiled, and TCRdb retains in-frame clones only, with some absent. Found here are 2 million to 2.5 million clones, around 90% of them singletons; the top ten hold approximately 0.4%. All the donors were Caucasian adults who lived in Nashville, Tennessee. Whole-study results and caveats: Naive subsets generally had larger estimated richness than memory subsets. Sequencing depth was expected to influence donor clonotype sharing. The four-donor shared clonotypes exceeded non-shared clonotypes in generation probability, with non-shared ones scoring lower.

In this sample, this clone turned up once. What it recognizes is unknown. V lost 2 bases and J lost 8, with 16 bases in between. Germline assignment: CDR1 MDHEN and CDR2 SYDVKM. This CDR3 is 16 amino acids long. This clonotype originated in a man between 18 and 35 years old in good health. Some clones in this sample may be carry-over from other donors' samples. The sequencing sample was made of naive CD4+ T cells from PBMCs. Subset specified: CD45RA+ positively selected. The chain employs TRBV28 and TRBJ1-6; D ambiguous. CDR3 DNA sequence: TGTGCCAGCAGTTTAACCCGCTCTTTGAGGCATTCACCCCTCCACTTT. Translated: CASSLTRSLRHSPLHF.